The sample holds one count of the clone carrying this TCR beta chain. The data belong to a study of shared clonotypes between healthy human individuals. The test was conducted at deep level. In the authors' methods: Filtering differed, since immunoSEQ gave only junction sequences and no quality scores. The repertoire was sequenced with immunoSEQ multiplex PCR; TCRdb's copy has only in-frame clones and lacks some. The V and J calls and the clone size are those of that table, but D and trimming were determined from the DNA. The table lists millions of clones, about 92% of them singletons. Naive CD8 cells comprised CD45RO-negative, CCR7-positively selected cells, excluding terminally differentiated effector memory CD45RA+ cells. The sequence derives from a man younger than 35 in good health. Some clones in this sample may be carry-over from other donors' samples. Specimen: naive CD8+ T cells from PBMCs.

The CDR3 reads CASSYGRAGNTEAFF. The DNA of the CDR3 is TGCGCCAGCAGTTACGGCAGGGCCGGGAACACTGAAGCTTTCTTT. The genes are TRBV5-1 and TRBJ1-1; perhaps TRBD1 as D (5 bases). V was clipped by 5 bases and J by 1 base, with 15 bases between them. The CDR3 spans 15 residues. Germline-derived CDR1 and CDR2 are SGHRS and YFSETQ. The full variable domain, rest sourced from reference TRBV5-1 and TRBJ1-1, is KAGVTQTPRYLIKTRGQQVTLSCSPISGHRSVSWYQQTPGQGLQFLFEYFSETQRNKGNFPGRFSGRQFSNSRSEMNVSTLELGDSALYLCASSYGRAGNTEAFFGQGTRLTVV.